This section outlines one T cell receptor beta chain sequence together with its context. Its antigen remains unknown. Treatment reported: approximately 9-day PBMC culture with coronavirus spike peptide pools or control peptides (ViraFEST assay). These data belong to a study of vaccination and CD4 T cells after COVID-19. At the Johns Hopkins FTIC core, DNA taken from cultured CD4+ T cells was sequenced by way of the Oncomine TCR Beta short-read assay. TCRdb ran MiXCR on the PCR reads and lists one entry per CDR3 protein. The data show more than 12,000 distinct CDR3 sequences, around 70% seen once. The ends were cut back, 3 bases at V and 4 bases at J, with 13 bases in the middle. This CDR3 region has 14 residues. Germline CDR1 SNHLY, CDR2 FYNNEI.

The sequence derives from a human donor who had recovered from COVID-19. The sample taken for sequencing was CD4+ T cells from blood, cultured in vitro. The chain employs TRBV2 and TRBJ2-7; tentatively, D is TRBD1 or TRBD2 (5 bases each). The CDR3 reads CASSDKGRAYEQYF. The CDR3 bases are TGTGCCAGCAGTGATAAGGGACGGGCATACGAGCAGTACTTC.